This T cell receptor (beta chain) was obtained from a study of blood T cell repertoires in COVID-19. Assay used: immunoSEQ multiplex PCR; TCRdb lists only in-frame clones, some missing. Here the sample spans hundreds of thousands of clones, 88% being singletons. Trimming removed 1 base at V and 4 bases at J, with 10 bases between. Germline loops: CDR1 SGHNT, CDR2 YENEEA. The CDR3 runs 14 residues. The sample comprised PBMCs or T cells enriched from blood (not recorded which). The chain links TRBV11-3 to TRBJ1-1, with D tentatively TRBD1 (5 bases). The receptor was isolated from a woman aged 50 to 60 who had recovered from COVID-19. This chain's CDR3 is CASSLGGAATEAFF. In nucleotides, the CDR3 is TGTGCCAGCAGCTTAGGGGGCGCGGCCACTGAAGCTTTCTTT. The whole variable domain, remainder taken from reference TRBV11-3 and TRBJ1-1, is EAGVVQSPRYKIIEKKQPVAFWCNPISGHNTLYWYLQNLGQGPELLIRYENEEAVDDSQLPKDRFSAERLKGVDSTLKIQPAELGDSAVYLCASSLGGAATEAFFGQGTRLTVV.